Below, 24 T cell receptor beta chains from the same sample are listed, as sequenced in a study of T-cell reconstitution after alpha-beta-depleted transplantation in children (dated by TCRdb to 2015 to 2016). Per the publication, the treatment or condition label means: allogeneic hematopoietic cell transplantation with graft depleted of TCRalphabeta T cells and CD19 B cells. Receptors were amplified or captured by PCR. Sequencing was carried out with an Illumina HiSeq 2500. TCR libraries were prepared with molecular barcoding, using unique molecular identifiers to normalize TCRbeta repertoire quantification. TCRdb's own reprocessing of the public reads used fastp at Q25 and MiXCR and kept productive beta chains. Rows are unified per CDR3 protein, each entry keeping the most common DNA and genes. The sample data list 550,000 to 600,000 distinct CDR3 sequences, and about 23% of these were observed just once. The top ten clonotypes cover roughly an eighth of the sample.

This specimen was PBMCs, mostly from graft donor cells, taken 360 days after TCRalphabeta/CD19-depleted stem cell transplant. The receptor source for this set is a boy under two years old who had a stem cell transplant for acute myeloid leukemia, so the T cells may come from the graft donor.

This clonotype was counted ten times or more. CDR3 DNA sequence: TGTGCCAGCAGTTTAGGGGCAGGGACTAGAAACGAGCAGTACTTC. This encodes CASSLGAGTRNEQYF. The chain joins TRBV12-3 or TRBV12-4 to TRBJ2-7; 8 nucleotides agree with TRBD2. The CDR3 has 15 residues. V was clipped by 1 base and J by 5 bases; unmatched bases: 7.

This clonotype has ten or more counts. The chain carries TRBV3-1 and TRBJ1-5; D possibly corresponds to TRBD1 (6 bases). The germline V gene encodes CDR1 LGHDT and CDR2 YNNKEL (reference sequence). The V and J ends lost 3 bases and 11 bases respectively, with 11 bases between them. This CDR3 spans 12 amino acids. CDR3 loop: CASSHLGGSQHF. The CDR3 DNA reads TGTGCCAGCAGCCATTTAGGGGGGTCCCAGCATTTT.

The V and J genes are TRBV20-1 and TRBJ2-5; 9 bases are a match to TRBD1. The CDR3 contains 15 residues. The V gene end was trimmed by 5 bases and the J gene end by 1 base; junction bases not matched to a gene: 8. Germline V lookup: CDR1 DFQATT, CDR2 SNEGSKA (reference sequence). The CDR3 bases are TGCAGTGCTGGGAGAAGGACAGGGGCCCAAGAGACCCAGTACTTC. Translated: CSAGRRTGAQETQYF.

The chain is built from TRBV6-5 and TRBJ2-7; TRBD1 is a possible D gene (6 bases). This CDR3 contains 14 residues. Germline lookup yields CDR1 MNHEY and CDR2 SVGAGI. V shed 2 bases and J shed 6 bases, with 14 bases lying between them. The CDR3 reads CASSYGDRLSEQYF. The CDR3 nucleotides are TGTGCCAGCAGTTACGGCGACAGGCTGTCCGAGCAGTACTTC.

The chain is built from TRBV15 and TRBJ2-5; D gene unclear. Germline values: CDR1 LNHNV, CDR2 YYDKDF (reference sequence). V lost 5 bases and J 2 bases, leaving 15 bases between the germline ends. This CDR3 region has 15 residues. The chain's CDR3 is CATSPHSEQQETQYF. CDR3 coding DNA: TGTGCCACCAGCCCACATTCGGAACAGCAAGAGACCCAGTACTTC.

This clonotype was detected many times. The chain recombines TRBV6-5 with TRBJ1-5; TRBD1 agrees at 7 bases. V lost 5 bases to trimming and J lost 15 bases; unmatched junction nucleotides: 16. The CDR3 has 14 amino acids. The germline V gene encodes CDR1 MNHEY and CDR2 SVGAGI. CDR3 sequence: CASSPDPRQGARHF. The DNA for the CDR3 is TGTGCCAGCAGTCCCGACCCAAGACAGGGAGCCCGGCATTTT.

This clonotype was found a few times. This chain connects TRBV20-1 to TRBJ2-7; 7 bases fit TRBD1. The ends lost 0 bases at V and 2 bases at J; junction bases unmatched: 7. The CDR3 length is 15 residues. Per germline, CDR1 DFQATT and CDR2 SNEGSKA (reference sequence). The CDR3 DNA follows: TGCAGTGCTAGAGATAAGCAGGGGGTGACCTACGAGCAGTACGTC. Translation: CSARDKQGVTYEQYV.

This clonotype was picked up a small number of times. J is TRBJ1-2 and V is TRBV11-2; the match to TRBD1 covers 9 bases. The CDR3 has 19 amino acids. The V and J ends lost 1 base and 1 base, in that order; junction bases with no gene match: 13. CDR1 is SGHAT and CDR2 is FQNNGV in the germline V gene. CDR3 sequence: CASSLVPRGQGWGNYGYTF. CDR3 nucleotide sequence: TGTGCCAGCAGCTTAGTCCCCCGAGGACAGGGGTGGGGTAACTATGGCTACACCTTC.

This clonotype has just a few counts. The chain links TRBV11-2 to TRBJ1-1; 7 nucleotides align to TRBD1. This CDR3 region has 18 residues. Looked up from germline, CDR1 is SGHAT and CDR2 is FQNNGV. With 2 bases clipped from V and 4 bases from J, the junction kept 16 bases outside the gene matches. This CDR3 reads CASSLPHYGGEGATEAFF. The CDR3 DNA sequence: TGTGCCAGCAGCTTACCCCACTACGGAGGCGAGGGGGCCACTGAAGCTTTCTTT.

The V and J genes are TRBV7-2 and TRBJ1-2; D remains unclear. Per the germline V gene, CDR1 is SGHTA and CDR2 is FQGNSA. The CDR3 contains 15 residues. Trimming took off 5 bases at V and 4 bases at J, with 17 bases between the two ends. The CDR3 loop is CASSARRSPGYGYTF. In DNA, the CDR3 is TGTGCCAGCAGCGCAAGGCGTTCCCCTGGCTATGGCTACACCTTC.

The genes are TRBV7-6 and TRBJ2-3, with D unresolved. The germline CDR1 and CDR2 sequences are SGHVS and FNYEAQ. Trimming left V 0 bases short and J 0 bases short, with 7 bases between. The CDR3 has 15 amino acids. The DNA for the CDR3 is TGTGCCAGCAGCTTAGCCCCCGACAGCACAGATACGCAGTATTTT. Translation gives CASSLAPDSTDTQYF.

This clonotype was observed a handful of times. The genes are TRBV7-2 and TRBJ2-3; D may be TRBD2 (5 bases). The CDR3 length is 14 residues. Germline V gene data show CDR1 as SGHTA and CDR2 as FQGNSA. The V end lost 5 bases, the J end lost 3 bases, and 12 bases lay between the germline ends. This chain's CDR3 is CASSLWRATDTQYF. As DNA, the CDR3 is TGTGCCAGCAGCCTTTGGCGGGCGACAGATACGCAGTATTTT.

This clonotype was observed many times. The V and J genes are TRBV20-1 and TRBJ2-1, with 9 bases fitting TRBD2. The CDR3 runs to 15 residues. Germline-derived CDR1 and CDR2 are DFQATT and SNEGSKA (reference sequence). Losses at the gene ends were 6 bases for V and 7 bases for J; bases not matched to a gene: 13. The CDR3 here is CSAFLAGLLGNEQFF. In DNA form, the CDR3 reads TGCAGTGCATTCCTAGCGGGACTCCTTGGGAATGAGCAGTTCTTC.

This rearrangement joins TRBV18 to TRBJ2-7; TRBD1 aligns across 7 bases. Germline V gene lookup returns CDR1 KGHSH and CDR2 LQKENI. The CDR3 length is 19 residues. The V and J ends lost 1 base and 3 bases, in that order; junction bases with no gene match: 18. CDR3 coding DNA: TGTGCCAGCTCACCACTCCTGTTGGTTGGGGACAGCCGAGACTACGAGCAGTACTTC. Translating it yields CASSPLLLVGDSRDYEQYF. Based on the CDR3 plus reference TRBV18 and TRBJ2-7, the full variable domain is NAGVMQNPRHLVRRRGQEARLRCSPMKGHSHVYWYRQLPEEGLKFMVYLQKENIIDESGMPKERFSAEFPKEGPSILRIQQVVRGDSAAYFCASSPLLLVGDSRDYEQYFGPGTRLTVT.

This clonotype was counted ten times or more. The V call is TRBV11-2, the J call TRBJ2-1; weak D call: TRBD1 (5 bases). This CDR3 region has 15 residues. V was clipped by 0 bases and J by 0 bases, with 6 bases between them. CDR1 and CDR2 from the germline V gene are SGHAT and FQNNGV. CDR3 in amino acids: CASSLDGASYNEQFF. The CDR3 DNA reads TGTGCCAGCAGCTTAGATGGGGCCTCCTACAATGAGCAGTTCTTC.

The CDR3 coding sequence is TGCAGTGCTCCTAATCTTTTTAGCACAGATACGCAGTATTTT. Protein product: CSAPNLFSTDTQYF. V and J are TRBV20-1 and TRBJ2-3; D is undetermined. The V gene's germline CDR1 is DFQATT and CDR2 SNEGSKA (reference sequence). The V and J ends lost 5 bases and 0 bases respectively, with 12 bases between them. This CDR3 spans 14 amino acids.

This clonotype was counted ten times or more. The chain has TRBV29-1 and TRBJ2-5; 10 nucleotides agree with TRBD2. This CDR3 region has 14 residues. The ends lost 4 bases at V and 5 bases at J; junction bases unmatched: 7. Germline CDR1 reads SQVTM; CDR2 reads ANQGSEA. The CDR3 is CSVGSGGAWETQYF. CDR3 nucleotides: TGCAGCGTTGGAAGCGGGGGGGCCTGGGAGACCCAGTACTTC. Complete variable domain (other parts from reference TRBV29-1 and TRBJ2-5): SAVISQKPSRDICQRGTSLTIQCQVDSQVTMMFWYRQQPGQSLTLIATANQGSEATYESGFVIDKFPISRPNLTFSTLTVSNMSPEDSSIYLCSVGSGGAWETQYFGPGTRLLVL.

This clonotype rates as large. The chain's CDR3 is CASSTKEPGTSGVYEQYF. CDR3 nucleotides: TGTGCCAGCAGTACTAAAGAGCCGGGGACTAGCGGGGTCTACGAGCAGTACTTC. The chain has TRBV13 and TRBJ2-7; 13 positions match TRBD2. Germline V gene lookup returns CDR1 PRHDT and CDR2 FYEKMQ (reference sequence). The CDR3 runs to 18 residues. The J segment lost 3 bases and the V segment lost 6 bases, leaving 14 bases of the junction unmatched.

There are a few counts of this clonotype. The genes are TRBV9 and TRBJ2-1; D ambiguous. V lost 0 bases and J 5 bases, leaving 12 bases between the germline ends. The CDR3 length is 15 residues. CDR1 SGDLS and CDR2 YYNGEE come from the germline V gene. As DNA, the CDR3 is TGTGCCAGCAGCGTAGCGAGGATTCCCAACAATGAGCAGTTCTTC. The encoded protein is CASSVARIPNNEQFF.

V usage is TRBV20-1 and J usage is TRBJ1-5; D perhaps matches TRBD1 (5 bases). V gave up 5 bases and J gave up 4 bases, with 9 bases separating them. Per germline, CDR1 DFQATT and CDR2 SNEGSKA (reference sequence). The CDR3 spans 12 residues. The CDR3 bases are TGCAGTGCTTGGGGGGGGAATCAGCCCCAGCATTTT. It translates to CSAWGGNQPQHF.

The chain recombines TRBV28 with TRBJ2-3; 9 nucleotides line up with TRBD2. Germline loops: CDR1 MDHEN, CDR2 SYDVKM. Trimming cost V 5 bases and J 5 bases; bases outside gene matches: 17. This CDR3 comprises 18 residues. The CDR3 DNA sequence: TGTGCCAGCAGTCGGCTGGGGCGGGGGGGCGGTTATCAAGATACGCAGTATTTT. It is translated as CASSRLGRGGGYQDTQYF.

V and J are TRBV6-1 and TRBJ2-5, with D perhaps TRBD2 (6 bases). Germline CDR1 MNHNS, CDR2 SASEGT. This CDR3 has 15 amino acids. With 7 bases removed from V and 2 bases from J, the gap between germline ends came to 17 bases. DNA for the CDR3: TGTGCCAGCACTCGACGGGAGTTTGGGCAAGAGACCCAGTACTTC. This translates into CASTRREFGQETQYF.

J is TRBJ1-1 and V is TRBV12-3 or TRBV12-4; 10 nucleotides agree with TRBD1. The CDR3 runs 15 residues. The V segment lost 6 bases and the J segment 4 bases; nucleotides outside the gene matches: 8. The CDR3 bases are TGTGCCAGCAGGTGGGACAGGGGTCGTAGCACTGAAGCTTTCTTT. Residues: CASRWDRGRSTEAFF.

This clonotype was detected only a few times. The genes are TRBV6-4 and TRBJ2-1, with D maybe TRBD1 (6 bases). The CDR3 has 15 amino acids. Between the trimmed V and J ends, which lost 8 bases and 2 bases, there was a span of 16 bases. Per germline, CDR1 MRHNA and CDR2 SNTAGT. DNA for the CDR3: TGTGCCAGCTCCGTAACAGGGAGTGCCTACAATGAGCAGTTCTTC. Amino acids: CASSVTGSAYNEQFF.